Described below is a single TCR beta chain sequence and its context. CDR3 length: 15 amino acids. Per germline, CDR1 LNHDA and CDR2 SQIVND (reference sequence). V dropped 9 bases and J dropped 4; count of bases not matched to a gene: 8. Method: immunoSEQ multiplex PCR; TCRdb's copy keeps in-frame clones and lacks some. The sample records around 17,000 clones, over 75% being singletons. This specimen comes from a study of technical replicates of blood from a few donors. This TCR came from a human donor in good health. Some clones in this sample may be carry-over from other donors' samples. The chain is built from TRBV19 and TRBJ2-1; 11 positions match TRBD2. Sequencing was performed on PBMCs. CDR3 protein: CASSPGTSGYNEQFF. As DNA, the CDR3 is TGTGCCAGCTCCCCGGGGACTAGCGGATACAATGAGCAGTTCTTC.